The 5 T cell receptor beta chains listed next were all sequenced from one sample in a study of tumor T cells in aggressive B-cell lymphoma. Generated by immunoSEQ multiplex PCR, the TCRdb table keeps only in-frame clones and is missing some. This sample has some 9,500 clones, with 85% found just once. Sample: tumor tissue. These receptors were obtained from an adult with diffuse large B cell lymphoma.

CDR3 nucleotide sequence: TGTGCCAGCAGTTCCGGACAGGTTAACACTGAAGCTTTCTTT. Translation: CASSSGQVNTEAFF. This chain links TRBV28 with TRBJ1-1, with TRBD1 matching over 7 bases. CDR1 and CDR2 from the germline V gene are MDHEN and SYDVKM. The CDR3 spans 14 residues. J gave up 2 bases and V 4 bases, and 4 bases lay outside the gene matches. Together with reference TRBV28 and TRBJ1-1, the CDR3 gives the full variable domain: DVKVTQSSRYLVKRTGEKVFLECVQDMDHENMFWYRQDPGLGLRLIYFSYDVKMKEKGDIPEGYSVSREKKERFSLILESASTNQTSMYLCASSSGQVNTEAFFGQGTRLTVV.

The V and J genes are TRBV27 and TRBJ2-5, with 10 nucleotides matching TRBD2. The CDR3 is made up of 18 amino acids. Trimming cost V 5 bases and J 5 bases; bases outside gene matches: 17. Per the germline V gene, CDR1 is MNHEY and CDR2 is SMNVEV (reference sequence). The CDR3 DNA sequence: TGTGCCAGCAGTCCCTCTCGGGGTAGCGGGAGGTTGACGGAGACCCAGTACTTC. It yields the protein CASSPSRGSGRLTETQYF.

A few counts support this clone. The chain is built from TRBV15 and TRBJ1-3; no clear D gene. Germline V gene data show CDR1 as LNHNV and CDR2 as YYDKDF (reference sequence). There are 15 residues in the CDR3. V was trimmed by 1 base and J by 3 bases, leaving 10 bases between them. CDR3 sequence: CATSRAGFSGNTIYF. DNA for the CDR3: TGTGCCACCAGCAGAGCGGGGTTCAGTGGAAACACCATATATTTT.

This chain links TRBV20-1 with TRBJ2-5; D is ambiguous. This CDR3 is 11 amino acids long. The V gene's germline CDR1 is DFQATT and CDR2 SNEGSKA (reference sequence). V lost 3 bases to trimming and J lost 1 base, with 3 bases between them. The CDR3 nucleotides read TGCAGTGCTAGTATCCAAGAGACCCAGTACTTC. It translates to CSASIQETQYF.

This chain uses TRBV28 with TRBJ2-2, with D possibly being TRBD2 (5 bases). The CDR3 contains 12 residues. The germline V gene encodes CDR1 MDHEN and CDR2 SYDVKM. Trimming removed 8 bases at V and 16 bases at J, with 20 bases between. CDR3 in DNA: TGTGCCAGCTCATTGCGGGTTGGAATTCAGTTTTTT. It yields the protein CASSLRVGIQFF.